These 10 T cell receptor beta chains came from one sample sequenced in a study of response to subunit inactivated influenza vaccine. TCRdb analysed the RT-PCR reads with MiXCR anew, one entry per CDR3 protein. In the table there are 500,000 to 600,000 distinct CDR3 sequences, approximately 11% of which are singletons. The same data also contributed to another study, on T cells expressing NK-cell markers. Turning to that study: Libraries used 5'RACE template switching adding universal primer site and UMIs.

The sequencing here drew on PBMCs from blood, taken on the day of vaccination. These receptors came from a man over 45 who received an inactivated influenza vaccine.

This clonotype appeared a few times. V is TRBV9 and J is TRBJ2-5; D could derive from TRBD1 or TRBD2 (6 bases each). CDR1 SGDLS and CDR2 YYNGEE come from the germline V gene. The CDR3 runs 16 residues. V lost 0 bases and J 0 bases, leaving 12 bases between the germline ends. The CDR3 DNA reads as TGTGCCAGCAGCGTAGGGGACGGGGGCTACCAAGAGACCCAGTACTTC. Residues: CASSVGDGGYQETQYF.

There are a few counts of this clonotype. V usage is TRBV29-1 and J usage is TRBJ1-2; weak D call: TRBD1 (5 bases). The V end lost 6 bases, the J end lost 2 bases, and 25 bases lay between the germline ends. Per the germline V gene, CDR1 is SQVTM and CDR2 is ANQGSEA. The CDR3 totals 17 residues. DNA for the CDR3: TGCAGCGTCACTATGGGGGGGTACAGGTCTACCAACTATGGCTACACCTTC. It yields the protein CSVTMGGYRSTNYGYTF.

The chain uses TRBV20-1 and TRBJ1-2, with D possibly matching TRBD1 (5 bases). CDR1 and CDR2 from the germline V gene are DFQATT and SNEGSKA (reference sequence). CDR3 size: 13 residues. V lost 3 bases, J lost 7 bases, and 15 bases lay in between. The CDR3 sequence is CSARGRGPVGYTF. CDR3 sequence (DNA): TGCAGTGCTAGGGGAAGGGGTCCGGTTGGCTACACCTTC.

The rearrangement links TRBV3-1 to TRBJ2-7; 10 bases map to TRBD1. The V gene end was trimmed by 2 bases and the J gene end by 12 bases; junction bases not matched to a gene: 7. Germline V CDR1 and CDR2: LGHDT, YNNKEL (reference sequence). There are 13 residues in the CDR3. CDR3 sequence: CASSQRQGAAAYF. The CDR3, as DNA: TGTGCCAGCAGCCAAAGACAGGGGGCGGCGGCGTACTTC.

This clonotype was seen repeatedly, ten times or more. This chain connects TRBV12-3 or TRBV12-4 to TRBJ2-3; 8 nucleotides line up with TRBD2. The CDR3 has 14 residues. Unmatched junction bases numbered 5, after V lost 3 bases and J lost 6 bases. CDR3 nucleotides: TGTGCCAGCAGTTTCGGGGGGGCATCCGATACGCAGTATTTT. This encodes CASSFGGASDTQYF.

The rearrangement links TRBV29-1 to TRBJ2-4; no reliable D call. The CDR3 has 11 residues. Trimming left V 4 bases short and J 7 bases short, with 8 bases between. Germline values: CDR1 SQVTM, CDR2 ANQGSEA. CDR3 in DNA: TGCAGCGTTGGATTAAGCAACATTCAGTACTTC. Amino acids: CSVGLSNIQYF.

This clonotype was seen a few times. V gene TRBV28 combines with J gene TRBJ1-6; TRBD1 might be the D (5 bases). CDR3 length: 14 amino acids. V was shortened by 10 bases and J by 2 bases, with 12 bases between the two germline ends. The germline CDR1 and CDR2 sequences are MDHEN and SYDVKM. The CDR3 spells CAISGGTYNSPLHF. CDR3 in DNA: TGTGCCATCTCGGGGGGGACCTATAATTCACCCCTCCACTTT. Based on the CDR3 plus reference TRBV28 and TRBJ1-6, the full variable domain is DVKVTQSSRYLVKRTGEKVFLECVQDMDHENMFWYRQDPGLGLRLIYFSYDVKMKEKGDIPEGYSVSREKKERFSLILESASTNQTSMYLCAISGGTYNSPLHFGNGTRLTVT.

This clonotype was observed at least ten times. CDR3 residues: CSARDRGSGLTYEQYF. The CDR3 coding sequence is TGCAGTGCTAGAGATCGGGGTTCGGGACTGACCTACGAGCAGTACTTC. The chain carries TRBV20-1 and TRBJ2-7; D perhaps matches TRBD2 (6 bases). Looked up from germline, CDR1 is DFQATT and CDR2 is SNEGSKA (reference sequence). The V end lost 0 bases, the J end lost 2 bases, and 17 bases lay between the germline ends. The CDR3 sequence is 16 residues long.

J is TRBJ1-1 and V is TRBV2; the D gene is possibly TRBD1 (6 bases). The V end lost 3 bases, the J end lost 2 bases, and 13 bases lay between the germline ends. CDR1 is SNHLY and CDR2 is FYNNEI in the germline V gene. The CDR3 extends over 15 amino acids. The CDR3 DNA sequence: TGTGCCAGCAGTGATGCGGACAGAACTAACACTGAAGCTTTCTTT. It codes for CASSDADRTNTEAFF.

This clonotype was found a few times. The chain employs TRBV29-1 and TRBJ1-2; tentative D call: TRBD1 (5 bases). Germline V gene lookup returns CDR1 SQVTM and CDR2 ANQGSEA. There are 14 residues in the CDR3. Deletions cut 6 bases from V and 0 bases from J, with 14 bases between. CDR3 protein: CSVVRGAANYGYTF. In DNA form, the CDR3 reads TGCAGCGTCGTCCGCGGGGCGGCTAACTATGGCTACACCTTC.